This entry describes one T cell receptor beta chain. Its cognate antigen is unknown. This entry belongs to a study of Ad26.COV2.S vaccination and SARS-CoV-2 variants. The treatment here: roughly 19 received Ad26.COV2.S at low or high dose, single or two shots; roughly five received placebo; per-sample allocation not given. Vaccine and placebo recipients were sampled on day 63 after the first injection. General study findings and limits: Measures of TCR breadth and depth may have fallen short of total T cell responses.

This CDR3 is 12 amino acids long. Germline loops: CDR1 SGDLS, CDR2 YYNGEE. Trimming shortened V by 0 bases and J by 7 bases, and 6 bases separated the two germline ends. Repertoires were generated with immunoSEQ multiplex PCR, while TCRdb's copy carries only in-frame clones and drops some. There are some 350,000 clones in the sample; approximately 81% occur only once, and roughly 3.1% lies in the top ten. This chain links TRBV9 with TRBJ2-3; D is ambiguous. This clonotype was sampled from a person aged 18-60 years who received the Ad26.COV2.S COVID-19 vaccine or a placebo. The sequencing used peripheral blood, collected in a trial of Ad26.COV2.S vaccine versus placebo. CDR3 residues: CASSVDPYTQYF. The CDR3 coding sequence is TGTGCCAGCAGCGTAGACCCCTATACGCAGTATTTT.